This T cell receptor beta chain was retrieved from a study of long-term antiretroviral therapy in people with HIV. The trim removed 1 base at V and 0 bases at J, leaving 16 bases unmatched. CDR1 LNHDA and CDR2 SQIVND come from the germline V gene (reference sequence). CDR3 length: 21 residues. Researchers report immunoSEQ v3.0 was run at survey level. Sequenced by immunoSEQ multiplex PCR; TCRdb stores in-frame clones only, minus some. The sample lists about 22,000 clones; more than 80% were seen once. To note about this clone: What it binds is not known.

Among participants with HIV, every one received treatment in the United States. Findings and limits, study-wide: Clones showing expansion before ART dominated the repertoire at all time points.

The material was unsorted PBMCs, obtained 5.9 years after starting antiretroviral therapy. The chain uses TRBV19 and TRBJ2-1, with 9 bases fitting TRBD2. This TCR was sampled from a young man with HIV. CDR3 bases: TGTGCCAGTAGTATAGTTCTCCTCGCCACTAGCGGGCCCTTCTCCTACAATGAGCAGTTCTTC. It codes for CASSIVLLATSGPFSYNEQFF.